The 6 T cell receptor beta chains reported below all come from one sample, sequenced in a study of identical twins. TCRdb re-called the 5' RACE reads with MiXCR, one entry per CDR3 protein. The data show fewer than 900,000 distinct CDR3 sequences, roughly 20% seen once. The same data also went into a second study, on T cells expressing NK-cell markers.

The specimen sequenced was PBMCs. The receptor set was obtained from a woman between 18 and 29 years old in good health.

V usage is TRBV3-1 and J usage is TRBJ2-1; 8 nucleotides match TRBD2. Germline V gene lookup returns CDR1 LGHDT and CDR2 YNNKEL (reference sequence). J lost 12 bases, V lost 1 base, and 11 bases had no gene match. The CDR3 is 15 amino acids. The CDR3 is CASSQAGGGSPWQFF. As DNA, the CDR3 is TGTGCCAGCAGCCAAGCGGGGGGGGGCAGTCCATGGCAGTTCTTC.

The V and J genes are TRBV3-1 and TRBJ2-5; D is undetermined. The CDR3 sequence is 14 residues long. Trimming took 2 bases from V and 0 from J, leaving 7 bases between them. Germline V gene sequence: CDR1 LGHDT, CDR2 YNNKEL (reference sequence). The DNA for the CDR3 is TGTGCCAGCAGCCAACAACTTAACCAAGAGACCCAGTACTTC. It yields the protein CASSQQLNQETQYF.

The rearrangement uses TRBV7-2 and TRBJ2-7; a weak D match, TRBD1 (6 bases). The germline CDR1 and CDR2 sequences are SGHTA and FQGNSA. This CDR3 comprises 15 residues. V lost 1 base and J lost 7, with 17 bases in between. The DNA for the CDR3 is TGTGCCAGCAGCTTAGATGGGGGCCGCTTTTTAGAGCAGTACTTC. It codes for CASSLDGGRFLEQYF.

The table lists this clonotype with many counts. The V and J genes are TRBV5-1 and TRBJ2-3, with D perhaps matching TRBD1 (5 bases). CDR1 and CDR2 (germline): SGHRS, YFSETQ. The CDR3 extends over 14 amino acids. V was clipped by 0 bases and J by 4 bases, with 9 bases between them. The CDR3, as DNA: TGCGCCAGCAGCTTGGAAAGGGGTGCAGATACGCAGTATTTT. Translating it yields CASSLERGADTQYF.

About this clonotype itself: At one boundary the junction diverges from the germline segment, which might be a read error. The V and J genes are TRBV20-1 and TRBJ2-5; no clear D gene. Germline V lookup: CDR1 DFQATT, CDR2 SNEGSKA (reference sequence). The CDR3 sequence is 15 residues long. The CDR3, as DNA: TGCTGTGCTAGAGACCCCAGTTGGGCGTTGAAGACCCAGTACTTC. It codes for CCARDPSWALKTQYF.

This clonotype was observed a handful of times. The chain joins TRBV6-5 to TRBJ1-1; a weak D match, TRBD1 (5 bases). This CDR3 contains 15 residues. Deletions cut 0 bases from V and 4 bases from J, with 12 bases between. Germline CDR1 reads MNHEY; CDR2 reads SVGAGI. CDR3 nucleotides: TGTGCCAGCAGTTACTCGATGGGGGAGGGCACTGAAGCTTTCTTT. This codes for CASSYSMGEGTEAFF.